Given below is one TCR beta chain in context. The sample holds other DNA sequences that translate to the same CDR3. Assay: immunoSEQ multiplex PCR; the TCRdb copy retains only in-frame clones and omits some. In the table there are about 710,000 clones, about 90% of which are singletons. This specimen comes from a study of shared T cell receptors in the human thymus. The ends lost 2 bases at V and 4 bases at J; junction bases unmatched: 1. This CDR3 has 13 amino acids. The germline CDR1 and CDR2 sequences are MDHEN and SYDVKM. The same specimen was also included in a second study, on human thymus T cells. Per that paper: Corrective heart surgery yielded resections, and these provided the thymus tissue. Thymic and blood repertoires appeared to display a bias in their usage of V and J genes. Unrelated individuals reportedly shared highly overlapping thymic TCR repertoires.

J is TRBJ2-7 and V is TRBV28; 8 bases agree with TRBD1. The TCR was taken from a boy in the first two years of life with a congenital heart defect. Material: thymocytes. CDR3 sequence: CASSLGQGYEQYF. The CDR3 DNA sequence: TGTGCCAGCAGTTTAGGACAGGGTTACGAGCAGTACTTC. The full variable domain, rest sourced from reference TRBV28 and TRBJ2-7, is DVKVTQSSRYLVKRTGEKVFLECVQDMDHENMFWYRQDPGLGLRLIYFSYDVKMKEKGDIPEGYSVSREKKERFSLILESASTNQTSMYLCASSLGQGYEQYFGPGTRLTVT.